These T cell receptor beta chains were read from a single sample in a study of response to subunit inactivated influenza vaccine. One entry per CDR3 protein results from TCRdb running MiXCR on the RT-PCR reads. The sample consists of hundreds of thousands of distinct CDR3 sequences, 25% of them appearing once. The source was CD4+ T cells sorted from PBMCs, collected 4 to 6 days after vaccination. The receptors come from a man in his forties or fifties who received an inactivated influenza vaccine. CDR3s leave out the opening cysteine and the closing phenylalanine or tryptophan. Where a row states a size, it is once, few, many or the class of an expanded clone; other rows omit it.

CDR3aa	v_gene	j_gene	abundance
SVDPQVNGYT	TRBV29-1	TRBJ1-2	few
AISESAYDVLT	TRBV10-3	TRBJ2-6	NA
ASSLFGDTQY	TRBV12-3/TRBV12-4	TRBJ2-3	many
ASSLGVSSYEQY	TRBV5-6	TRBJ2-7	many
SARDGSYGTDTQY	TRBV20-1	TRBJ2-3	NA
ASSLSIPLKDGYT	TRBV27	TRBJ1-2	many
ASSSVGYAKNIQY	TRBV3-1	TRBJ2-4	NA
ARSLGTGSGNTIY	TRBV5-3	TRBJ1-3	NA
SARDGSPAGAGQPQH	TRBV20-1	TRBJ1-5	NA
ASSYPSGLAGPKSSYNEQF	TRBV5-1	TRBJ2-1	NA
SAKTSGSINEQY	TRBV20-1	TRBJ2-7	few
AISESGSGARRSNEQF	TRBV10-3	TRBJ2-1	once
SARARLARYEQY	TRBV20-1	TRBJ2-7	NA
ASNRGQGAYEQY	TRBV12-3/TRBV12-4	TRBJ2-7	few
ASSRKTGQQETQY	TRBV7-2	TRBJ2-5	NA
ASSLAGTRNQPQH	TRBV7-2	TRBJ1-5	few
ASSLRKLAGDEQF	TRBV12-3/TRBV12-4	TRBJ2-1	few
ASSLLQGAYNEQF	TRBV7-2	TRBJ2-1	many
ASSQGLAGGPVQGAQY	TRBV4-3	TRBJ2-3	NA
ASSQGLAGATSTDTQY	TRBV4-1	TRBJ2-3	NA
ATLSGAQDTQY	TRBV28	TRBJ2-3	NA
SVEITSGRDTQY	TRBV29-1	TRBJ2-3	few
ASSLADEQF	TRBV28	TRBJ2-1	NA
ASSPQNYEQY	TRBV5-5	TRBJ2-7	NA
ASSYRDYTYEQY	TRBV6-5	TRBJ2-7	few
ASSQEKGAGQPQH	TRBV4-2	TRBJ1-5	NA